A single sample gave rise to the 32 T cell receptor beta chains below, sequenced in a study of molecular identifiers for immune sequencing clone quantification. One entry per CDR3 protein, called by TCRdb with MiXCR from the PCR reads. The data show about 640,000 distinct CDR3 sequences, nearly 20% seen once. The sequenced material came from naive CD8+ T cells from blood, with Jurkat cell RNA spiked in. Subset defined: FACS-sorted CD8+CD4-CCR7+CD45RA+ naive T cells. Receptors originate from a human donor in good health. Some libraries in this study had Jurkat cell RNA spiked in.

This clonotype was counted many times. In DNA, the CDR3 is TGTGCCAGCAGTCCAAGAACTAGCGGGAGGTTAACCGGGGAGCTGTTTTTT. This sequence encodes CASSPRTSGRLTGELFF. This chain links TRBV12-3 or TRBV12-4 with TRBJ2-2; TRBD2 matches 12 bases. CDR3 size: 17 residues. V was pared by 5 bases and J by 5 bases, with 9 bases of the junction left unmatched.

Comment on this clonotype: A much more abundant neighbour one base away suggests this may be a read error. J is TRBJ2-7 and V is TRBV6-6; possibly TRBD1 or TRBD2 for D (6 bases each). Germline CDR1 MNHNY, CDR2 SVGAGI (reference sequence). Trimming took 6 bases from V and 3 from J, leaving 24 bases between them. This CDR3 is 17 amino acids long. CDR3 sequence (DNA): TGTGCCAGCAGCACCAGAGGGGGGCCTCCCTTAGACTACGAGCAGTACTTC. Its translation: CASSTRGGPPLDYEQYF.

This clonotype was seen at least ten times. The chain carries TRBV7-2 and TRBJ1-1; D is ambiguous. The V gene's germline CDR1 is SGHTA and CDR2 FQGNSA. V lost 6 bases and J lost 3, with 5 bases in between. This CDR3 spans 11 amino acids. Written as DNA, the CDR3 is TGTGCCAGCAGGGAGTACACTGAAGCTTTCTTT. It specifies CASREYTEAFF.

Comments on this clonotype: Just one base apart from a much larger clone, this may be a read error. The rearrangement joins TRBV30 to TRBJ1-1; D gene ambiguous. The CDR3 is 12 residues long. Per the germline V gene, CDR1 is GTSNPN and CDR2 is SVGIG (reference sequence). CDR3 loop: CAWSVSGTEVFF. The DNA for the CDR3 is TGTGCCTGGAGTGTTTCTGGCACTGAAGTTTTCTTT.

In nucleotides, the CDR3 is TGTGCCAGCAGCTTAGGGGCGGGGGGCGTCAACGAGCAGTACTTC. It specifies CASSLGAGGVNEQYF. The chain employs TRBV7-6 and TRBJ2-7; 8 bases fit TRBD2. The CDR3 spans 15 residues. Germline trimming cut 1 base from V and 5 bases from J; bases unmatched to any gene: 7. Germline assignment: CDR1 SGHVS and CDR2 FNYEAQ.

This clonotype was counted many times. The J gene is TRBJ2-7, the V gene TRBV7-9; D remains unclear. Trimming removed 5 bases from V and 6 bases from J, with 17 bases in between. Germline CDR1 SEHNR, CDR2 FQNEAQ (reference sequence). This CDR3 region has 14 residues. CDR3 sequence reads: CASSPTDLFPEQYF. In nucleotides, the CDR3 is TGTGCCAGCAGCCCTACCGACCTGTTCCCCGAGCAGTACTTC.

This clonotype was seen repeatedly, ten times or more. V gene TRBV5-6 combines with J gene TRBJ2-3; 10 nucleotides agree with TRBD1. Per germline, CDR1 SGHDT and CDR2 YYEEEE. The length of the CDR3 is 16 residues. Trimming took 2 bases from V and 1 from J; bases not matched to a gene: 4. CDR3 DNA sequence: TGTGCCAGCAGCTTTGGGACAGGGGTAGGCACAGATACGCAGTATTTT. It codes for CASSFGTGVGTDTQYF.

This clonotype has just a few counts. The CDR3 loop reads CASSYVGRPEAFF. CDR3 bases: TGTGCCAGCAGTTACGTTGGACGACCTGAAGCTTTCTTT. This chain uses TRBV6-2 or TRBV6-3 with TRBJ1-1; D is undetermined. With 2 bases removed from V and 6 bases from J, the gap between germline ends came to 10 bases. Germline V lookup: CDR1 MNHEY, CDR2 SVGEGT. The CDR3 is 13 residues long.

Many counts were recorded for this clonotype. V usage is TRBV4-1 and J usage is TRBJ1-5, with D maybe TRBD1 (5 bases). CDR1 and CDR2 (germline): MGHRA, YSYEKL. This CDR3 has 16 residues. V was pared by 0 bases and J by 1 base, with 10 bases between. The CDR3 DNA is TGCGCCAGCAGCCAAGACAGGGCCCTCAGCAATCAGCCCCAGCATTTT. It codes for CASSQDRALSNQPQHF.

CDR3 nucleotide sequence: TGTGCCAGCAGTTCCACGACAGACTACGAGCAGTACTTC. Its translation: CASSSTTDYEQYF. The chain recombines TRBV6-6 with TRBJ2-7, with D possibly matching TRBD1 (5 bases). CDR1 MNHNY and CDR2 SVGAGI come from the germline V gene (reference sequence). Trimming pared 4 bases from V and 3 bases from J, leaving 10 bases between. This CDR3 has 13 amino acids.

This clonotype was picked up many times. The chain is built from TRBV7-2 and TRBJ2-7; 7 bases are a match to TRBD1. Trimming removed 5 bases from V and 5 bases from J; junction bases left unmatched: 6. The CDR3 extends over 13 amino acids. Looked up from germline, CDR1 is SGHTA and CDR2 is FQGNSA. In DNA form, the CDR3 reads TGTGCCAGCAGCCCGGACAGGACGAACGAGCAGTACTTC. It encodes CASSPDRTNEQYF.

The chain has TRBV29-1 and TRBJ2-1; perhaps TRBD1 as D (6 bases). V lost 1 base and J lost 4, with 17 bases in between. The CDR3 covers 16 residues. The germline gives CDR1 SQVTM, CDR2 ANQGSEA. The chain's CDR3 is CSVEGHSAGQYNEQFF. As DNA, the CDR3 is TGCAGCGTTGAAGGGCATTCGGCCGGACAGTACAATGAGCAGTTCTTC.

This clonotype was seen at least ten times. The chain couples TRBV7-9 to TRBJ2-5, with a tentative D call TRBD2 (5 bases). Germline CDR1 reads SEHNR; CDR2 reads FQNEAQ (reference sequence). This CDR3 has 13 residues. Trimming took 6 bases from V and 4 from J, leaving 12 bases between them. The CDR3 sequence is CASRRVGGETQYF. The CDR3 nucleotides read TGTGCCAGCAGAAGAGTTGGAGGAGAGACCCAGTACTTC.

This clonotype has a count of ten or more. V usage is TRBV27 and J usage is TRBJ2-7; the match to TRBD2 covers 9 bases. Germline V gene data show CDR1 as MNHEY and CDR2 as SMNVEV (reference sequence). V lost 7 bases to trimming and J lost 0 bases; unmatched junction nucleotides: 4. CDR3 length equals 14 residues. In nucleotides, the CDR3 is TGTGCCAGCACCCGAGCGGGGGGCTCCTACGAGCAGTACTTC. Its protein product is CASTRAGGSYEQYF.

This clonotype was counted many times. This chain connects TRBV6-2 or TRBV6-3 to TRBJ2-7, with 9 bases identical to TRBD1. Germline CDR1 and CDR2: MNHEY and SVGEGT. The CDR3 is made up of 13 amino acids. The ends lost 8 bases at V and 2 bases at J; junction bases unmatched: 4. The CDR3 DNA is TGTGCCAGCCACGGGACAGGGACCTACGAGCAGTACTTC. This codes for CASHGTGTYEQYF.

This clonotype was recorded at least ten times. The rearrangement links TRBV30 to TRBJ2-7; D possibly corresponds to TRBD1 (5 bases). The CDR3 sequence is 12 residues long. The ends were cut back, 2 bases at V and 2 bases at J, with 7 bases in the middle. Germline V gene data show CDR1 as GTSNPN and CDR2 as SVGIG (reference sequence). CDR3 in amino acids: CAWSPGTYEQYF. As DNA, the CDR3 is TGTGCCTGGAGTCCAGGGACCTACGAGCAGTACTTC.

This clonotype showed up just a few times. The V gene is TRBV4-3, the J gene TRBJ2-2; TRBD1 matches 7 bases. Per the germline V gene, CDR1 is LGHNA and CDR2 is YSLEER. After removal of 3 bases from V and 4 bases from J, the junction contained 8 bases not matched to a gene. The CDR3 loop spans 16 amino acids. CDR3 nucleotide sequence: TGCGCCAGCAGCCACCTCGACAGGGATCCCACCGGGGAGCTGTTTTTT. Translating it yields CASSHLDRDPTGELFF.

At least ten counts were recorded for this clonotype. The chain recombines TRBV27 with TRBJ2-5; 7 bases map to TRBD1. CDR3 length: 15 residues. Germline values: CDR1 MNHEY, CDR2 SMNVEV (reference sequence). The trim removed 5 bases at V and 5 bases at J, leaving 11 bases unmatched. The CDR3 nucleotides are TGTGCCAGCAGTATTACGTTTGACAGGGACGAGACCCAGTACTTC. Translating gives CASSITFDRDETQYF.

This clonotype showed up many times. The chain joins TRBV6-5 to TRBJ2-7; 8 positions agree with TRBD2. The CDR3 contains 14 residues. Per germline, CDR1 MNHEY and CDR2 SVGAGI. Germline trimming cut 6 bases from V and 6 bases from J; bases unmatched to any gene: 10. The DNA of the CDR3 is TGTGCCAGCAGCCGACTCGGGGGGGGCAGCGAGCAGTACTTC. Amino acid sequence: CASSRLGGGSEQYF.

On this clonotype: With a much larger clone just one base away, this may be a read error. J is TRBJ2-3 and V is TRBV28; D may be TRBD1 or TRBD2 (6 bases each). Germline V gene data show CDR1 as MDHEN and CDR2 as SYDVKM. With 6 bases removed from V and 0 bases from J, the gap between germline ends came to 19 bases. This CDR3 has 17 residues. The CDR3 nucleotides are TGTGCCAGCAGCCAAGCCCGGCCGGGGGCCAGCACAGATACGCAGTATTTT. This codes for CASSQARPGASTDTQYF.

This clonotype was counted at least ten times. This rearrangement joins TRBV7-9 to TRBJ2-3; D is tentatively TRBD1 or TRBD2 (5 bases each). Per germline, CDR1 SEHNR and CDR2 FQNEAQ (reference sequence). Trimming cost V 6 bases and J 4 bases, with 26 bases left between them. The CDR3 totals 18 residues. CDR3: CASRMIRDGGTSADTQYF. The CDR3 nucleotides are TGTGCCAGCAGGATGATTCGGGACGGAGGAACGTCGGCAGATACGCAGTATTTT.

This clonotype was seen only a few times. This sequence joins TRBV16 and TRBJ2-3; D gene unclear. The CDR3 contains 15 residues. Deletions cut 4 bases from V and 2 bases from J, with 13 bases between. Germline V lookup: CDR1 KGHSY, CDR2 FQNENV. CDR3 DNA sequence: TGTGCCAGCAGCCCCGGGTCCACGACCACAGATACGCAGTATTTT. Its protein product is CASSPGSTTTDTQYF.

This clonotype was seen repeatedly, ten times or more. The rearrangement uses TRBV11-2 and TRBJ2-1, with D unresolved. V was pared by 6 bases and J by 2 bases, with 5 bases between. This CDR3 is built from 12 residues. Germline loops: CDR1 SGHAT, CDR2 FQNNGV. The CDR3 nucleotides read TGTGCCAGCAGTTCTACCTACAATGAGCAGTTCTTC. Amino acids: CASSSTYNEQFF.

This clonotype was observed at least ten times. As DNA, the CDR3 is TGTGCCAGCAGTTTATCTCCGGGACAGGGGGCGAGAGGGGCCAACGTCCTGACTTTC. It is translated as CASSLSPGQGARGANVLTF. The rearrangement links TRBV28 to TRBJ2-6, with TRBD1 matching over 12 bases. CDR1 is MDHEN and CDR2 is SYDVKM in the germline V gene. Losses at the gene ends were 1 base for V and 4 bases for J; bases not matched to a gene: 8. This CDR3 is built from 19 residues.

This clonotype was observed a few times. V usage is TRBV6-2 or TRBV6-3 and J usage is TRBJ2-3; TRBD2 is a possible D gene (5 bases). V was shortened by 0 bases and J by 2 bases, with 15 bases between the two germline ends. The germline V gene encodes CDR1 MNHEY and CDR2 SVGEGT. The CDR3 is made up of 17 amino acids. CDR3 DNA sequence: TGTGCCAGCAGTTACTCCCTCTCCGAGGGTTACACAGATACGCAGTATTTT. This codes for CASSYSLSEGYTDTQYF.

In its sample, this clonotype was seen a few times. The V gene is TRBV6-2 or TRBV6-3, the J gene TRBJ2-7, with D perhaps matching TRBD1 (5 bases). CDR1 MNHEY and CDR2 SVGEGT come from the germline V gene. The CDR3 is made up of 13 amino acids. The V end lost 6 bases, the J end lost 5 bases, and 14 bases lay between the germline ends. CDR3 DNA sequence: TGTGCCAGCAGCAGGGCGTTTGGGGACGAGCAGTACTTC. Its protein product is CASSRAFGDEQYF.

V usage is TRBV6-2 or TRBV6-3 and J usage is TRBJ2-7; TRBD2 matches 11 bases. V lost 2 bases to trimming and J lost 4 bases; unmatched junction nucleotides: 1. This CDR3 contains 14 residues. CDR1 is MNHEY and CDR2 is SVGEGT in the germline V gene. CDR3 nucleotides: TGTGCCAGCAGTTACACTAGCGGGGGATACGAGCAGTACTTC. Amino acid sequence: CASSYTSGGYEQYF.

The chain joins TRBV4-1 to TRBJ2-1; D is perhaps TRBD2 (7 bases). Germline V lookup: CDR1 MGHRA, CDR2 YSYEKL. The CDR3 consists of 14 residues. Trimming took 1 base from V and 9 from J, leaving 13 bases between them. Here the CDR3 reads CASSQVGGPGEQFF. The CDR3 coding sequence is TGCGCCAGCAGCCAAGTGGGGGGGCCAGGTGAGCAGTTCTTC.

This chain links TRBV2 with TRBJ1-2; D may be TRBD1 (6 bases). Trimming stripped 2 bases from V and 7 bases from J, with 14 bases between. This CDR3 has 14 amino acids. Germline lookup yields CDR1 SNHLY and CDR2 FYNNEI. CDR3 amino acids: CASSEKTGALGYTF. The DNA for the CDR3 is TGTGCCAGCAGTGAAAAGACAGGCGCTCTTGGCTACACCTTC. The complete variable domain, with remaining parts taken from reference TRBV2 and TRBJ1-2, reads EPEVTQTPSHQVTQMGQEVILRCVPISNHLYFYWYRQILGQKVEFLVSFYNNEISEKSEIFDDQFSVERPDGSNFTLKIRSTKLEDSAMYFCASSEKTGALGYTFGSGTRLTVV.

The sample holds many counts of this clonotype. This chain connects TRBV28 to TRBJ2-3; D unclear. Germline CDR1 MDHEN, CDR2 SYDVKM. The CDR3 runs to 15 residues. The V end was cut by 3 bases, the J end by 0 bases, with 10 bases between. CDR3 DNA: TGTGCCAGCAGTTTCCGCGGTTCGAGCACAGATACGCAGTATTTT. This sequence encodes CASSFRGSSTDTQYF.

Notes on this clonotype: This may come from a read error, since a much larger clone is one base off. The chain recombines TRBV25-1 with TRBJ2-7, with a possible D match to TRBD2 (5 bases). Germline-derived CDR1 and CDR2 are MGHDK and SYGVNS. The length of the CDR3 is 14 residues. This CDR3 is CASSAHGGGYKQYF. Written as DNA, the CDR3 is TGTGCCAGCAGTGCCCATGGAGGAGGCTACAAGCAGTACTTC.

The table lists this clonotype with many counts. CDR3 bases: TGTGCCAGCAGCTCAAGGACAGGGGGCCCCACTGAAGCTTTCTTT. Its protein product is CASSSRTGGPTEAFF. The V gene is TRBV7-9, the J gene TRBJ1-1, with 11 positions matching TRBD1. With V trimmed by 4 bases and J by 4 bases, 5 bases remained unmatched. The CDR3 contains 15 residues. Germline assignment: CDR1 SEHNR and CDR2 FQNEAQ (reference sequence). Based on the CDR3 plus reference TRBV7-9 and TRBJ1-1, the full variable domain is DTGVSQNPRHKITKRGQNVTFRCDPISEHNRLYWYRQTLGQGPEFLTYFQNEAQLEKSRLLSDRFSAERPKGSFSTLEIQRTEQGDSAMYLCASSSRTGGPTEAFFGQGTRLTVV.